This T cell receptor beta chain originates from a study of PD-L1 blockade in urothelial cancer. Overall study context: Each blood sample yielded a median of about 150,000 T cells.

The study collected 1 to 8 samples per patient, pretreatment and on-treatment. TCRdb keeps only in-frame clones here, not all; method: immunoSEQ multiplex PCR. The sample records about 100,000 clones, roughly nine tenths being singletons. The germline CDR1 and CDR2 sequences are SEHNR and FQNEAQ (reference sequence). Trimming stripped 6 bases from V and 0 bases from J, with 13 bases between. This CDR3 region has 15 residues. This chain joins TRBV7-9 and TRBJ2-3; TRBD2 is a possible D gene (6 bases). Sequences were derived from PBMCs, sampled around atezolizumab (anti-PD-L1) treatment. The source of this sequence is a woman of 80 years or more with urothelial cancer. The CDR3 region is CASSRDSRSTDTQYF. The CDR3 DNA reads as TGTGCCAGCAGTCGGGACTCCCGCAGCACAGATACGCAGTATTTT.